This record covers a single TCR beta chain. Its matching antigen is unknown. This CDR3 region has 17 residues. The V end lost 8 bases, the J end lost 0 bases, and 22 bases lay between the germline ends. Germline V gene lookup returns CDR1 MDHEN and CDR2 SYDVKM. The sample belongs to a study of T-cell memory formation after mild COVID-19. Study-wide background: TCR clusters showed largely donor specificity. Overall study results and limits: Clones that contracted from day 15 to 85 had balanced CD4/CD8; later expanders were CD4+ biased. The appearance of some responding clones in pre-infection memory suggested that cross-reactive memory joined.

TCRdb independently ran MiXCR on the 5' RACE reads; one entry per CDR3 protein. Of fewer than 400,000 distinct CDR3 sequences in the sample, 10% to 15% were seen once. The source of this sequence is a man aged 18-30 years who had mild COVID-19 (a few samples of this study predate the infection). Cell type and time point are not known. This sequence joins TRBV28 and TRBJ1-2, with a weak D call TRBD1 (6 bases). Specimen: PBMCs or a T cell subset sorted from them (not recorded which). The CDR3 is CASAEGGPRGANYGYTF. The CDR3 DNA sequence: TGTGCCAGCGCTGAGGGGGGACCGCGTGGAGCTAACTATGGCTACACCTTC.